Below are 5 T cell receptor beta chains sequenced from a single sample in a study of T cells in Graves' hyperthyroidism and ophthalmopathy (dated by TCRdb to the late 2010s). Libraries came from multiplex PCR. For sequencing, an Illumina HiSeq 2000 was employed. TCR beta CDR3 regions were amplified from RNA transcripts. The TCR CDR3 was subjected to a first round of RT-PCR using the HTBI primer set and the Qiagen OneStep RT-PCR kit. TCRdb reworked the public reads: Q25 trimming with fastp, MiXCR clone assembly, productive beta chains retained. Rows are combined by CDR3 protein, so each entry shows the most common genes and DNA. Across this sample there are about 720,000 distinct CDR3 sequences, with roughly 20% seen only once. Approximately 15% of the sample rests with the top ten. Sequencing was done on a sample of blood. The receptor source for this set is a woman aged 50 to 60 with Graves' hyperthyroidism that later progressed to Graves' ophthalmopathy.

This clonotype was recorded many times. The CDR3 loop reads CSARGTKDSLNYGYTF. The CDR3 region has the DNA TGCAGTGCTAGGGGAACAAAGGACAGTCTTAACTATGGCTACACCTTC. The rearrangement joins TRBV20-1 to TRBJ1-2, with D tentatively TRBD1 (6 bases). V was clipped by 3 bases and J by 1 base, with 18 bases between them. Germline-derived CDR1 and CDR2 are DFQATT and SNEGSKA (reference sequence). The CDR3 covers 16 residues.

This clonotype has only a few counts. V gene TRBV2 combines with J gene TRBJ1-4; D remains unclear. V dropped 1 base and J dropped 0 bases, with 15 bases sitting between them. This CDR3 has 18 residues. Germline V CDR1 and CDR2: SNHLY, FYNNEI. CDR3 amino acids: CASSEETIRDATNEKLFF. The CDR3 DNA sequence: TGTGCCAGCAGTGAAGAAACTATACGAGATGCAACTAATGAAAAACTGTTTTTT.

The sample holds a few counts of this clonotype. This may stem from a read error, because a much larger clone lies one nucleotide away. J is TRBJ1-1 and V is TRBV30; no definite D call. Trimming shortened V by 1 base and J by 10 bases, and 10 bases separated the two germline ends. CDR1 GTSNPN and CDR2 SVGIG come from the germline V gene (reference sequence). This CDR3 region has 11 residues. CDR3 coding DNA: TGTGCCTGGAGTGGATGGTTGGGAGCTTTCTTT. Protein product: CAWSGWLGAFF.

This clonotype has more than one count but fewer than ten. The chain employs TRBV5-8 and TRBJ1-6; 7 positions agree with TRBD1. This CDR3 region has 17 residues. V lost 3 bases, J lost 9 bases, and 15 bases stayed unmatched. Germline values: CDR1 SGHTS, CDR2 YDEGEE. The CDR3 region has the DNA TGTGCCAGCAGCTCCCCCGGAGGATCCTCAGGGGGTTCACCCCTCCACTTT. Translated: CASSSPGGSSGGSPLHF.

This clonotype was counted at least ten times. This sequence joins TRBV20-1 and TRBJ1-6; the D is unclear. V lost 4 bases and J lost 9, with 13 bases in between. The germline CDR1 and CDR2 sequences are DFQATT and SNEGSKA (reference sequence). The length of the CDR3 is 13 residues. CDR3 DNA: TGCAGTGCTACCGAGGCAGTATCTTCACCCCTCCACTTT. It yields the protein CSATEAVSSPLHF.